The 28 T cell receptor beta chains given below trace back to one sample, sequenced in a study of shared clonotypes between healthy human individuals. Assay used: immunoSEQ multiplex PCR; TCRdb lists only in-frame clones, some missing. Here the sample spans roughly 2.6 million clones, more than 90% being singletons. Material for sequencing was naive CD4+ T cells sorted from blood. As for subset: CD45RA+ positively selected. These receptor sequences come from a man between 18 and 35 years old in good health.

CDR3 sequence reads: CARSCRTVSSYEQYF. CDR3 in DNA: TGTGCCAGAAGCTGTCGGACAGTAAGCTCCTACGAGCAGTACTTC. The J gene is TRBJ2-7, the V gene TRBV5-3, with D tentatively TRBD1 (6 bases). TRBV5-3 is marked as an open reading frame, function uncertain. The V end lost 3 bases, the J end lost 0 bases, and 13 bases lay between the germline ends. This CDR3 is 15 amino acids long.

The V gene is TRBV10-3, the J gene TRBJ1-4; D may be TRBD1 (6 bases). Trimming left V 3 bases short and J 7 bases short, with 15 bases between. The CDR3 contains 15 residues. Germline CDR1 is ENHRY and CDR2 is SYGVKD. The CDR3 is CAISEGGTLGEKLFF. CDR3 sequence (DNA): TGTGCCATCAGTGAAGGGGGGACACTGGGTGAAAAACTGTTTTTT.

The genes are TRBV28 and TRBJ2-7, with D perhaps assigned TRBD1 or TRBD2 (6 bases each). Germline V gene data show CDR1 as MDHEN and CDR2 as SYDVKM. V was cut by 3 bases and J by 1 base, with 13 bases left in between. The CDR3 totals 15 residues. The CDR3 coding sequence is TGTGCCAGCAGTTTGGGGGGACAAAGATCCTACGAGCAGTACTTC. This translates into CASSLGGQRSYEQYF.

The chain uses TRBV6-5 and TRBJ2-7; TRBD2 matches at 8 bases. The germline CDR1 and CDR2 sequences are MNHEY and SVGAGI. This CDR3 has 14 residues. V was pared by 5 bases and J by 3 bases, with 6 bases of the junction left unmatched. The CDR3 sequence is CASSKYGTSYEQYF. The CDR3 nucleotides read TGTGCCAGCAGTAAGTACGGGACTAGCTACGAGCAGTACTTC.

The gene calls are TRBV7-2 and TRBJ2-7; 11 nucleotides match TRBD1. The CDR3 runs to 15 residues. J was trimmed by 2 bases and V by 4 bases; bases with no gene match: 4. Germline-derived CDR1 and CDR2 are SGHTA and FQGNSA. CDR3 protein: CASSSLDRGPYEQYF. The CDR3 nucleotides are TGTGCCAGCAGCTCCTTGGACAGGGGGCCCTACGAGCAGTACTTC. The variable domain in full, completed from reference TRBV7-2 and TRBJ2-7, reads GAGVSQSPSNKVTEKGKDVELRCDPISGHTALYWYRQSLGQGLEFLIYFQGNSAPDKSGLPSDRFSAERTGGSVSTLTIQRTQQEDSAVYLCASSSLDRGPYEQYFGPGTRLTVT.

This chain joins TRBV5-1 and TRBJ1-2; TRBD1 is a possible D gene (5 bases). CDR1 SGHRS and CDR2 YFSETQ come from the germline V gene. V lost 4 bases, J lost 8 bases, and 12 bases lay in between. The CDR3 covers 12 residues. The CDR3: CASSEPGSGYTF. In DNA, the CDR3 is TGCGCCAGCAGCGAGCCAGGGTCGGGCTACACCTTC.

The chain links TRBV29-1 to TRBJ2-5; 9 bases fit TRBD1. This CDR3 is built from 15 residues. Per the germline V gene, CDR1 is SQVTM and CDR2 is ANQGSEA. The trim removed 0 bases at V and 9 bases at J, leaving 11 bases unmatched. CDR3 region: CSVEDSLKTGGAQYF. The DNA for the CDR3 is TGCAGCGTTGAAGACTCCCTAAAGACAGGGGGGGCCCAGTACTTC.

V and J are TRBV6-5 and TRBJ2-5, with D perhaps TRBD2 (6 bases). Trimming shortened V by 1 base and J by 4 bases, and 10 bases separated the two germline ends. CDR1 and CDR2 from the germline V gene are MNHEY and SVGAGI. This CDR3 is 14 amino acids long. The CDR3 region has the DNA TGTGCCAGCAGTTACTGGGACTTCCTAGAGACCCAGTACTTC. Translating it yields CASSYWDFLETQYF.

The CDR3 loop is CSVGRDPNEKLFF. The CDR3 DNA reads TGCAGCGTTGGCCGGGACCCTAATGAAAAACTGTTTTTT. The rearrangement links TRBV29-1 to TRBJ1-4, with D perhaps TRBD1 (5 bases). V lost 4 bases, J lost 3 bases, and 9 bases lay in between. CDR1 is SQVTM and CDR2 is ANQGSEA in the germline V gene. The CDR3 is 13 amino acids. The full variable domain, in which reference TRBV29-1 and TRBJ1-4 provide the parts outside the CDR3, is SAVISQKPSRDICQRGTSLTIQCQVDSQVTMMFWYRQQPGQSLTLIATANQGSEATYESGFVIDKFPISRPNLTFSTLTVSNMSPEDSSIYLCSVGRDPNEKLFFGSGTQLSVL.

This clone is a singleton in its sample. The chain has TRBV7-2 and TRBJ2-7; the D gene is possibly TRBD2 (5 bases). CDR1 is SGHTA, CDR2 FQGNSA, per germline. With 4 bases removed from V and 6 bases from J, the gap between germline ends came to 13 bases. The CDR3 loop spans 13 amino acids. The CDR3 loop reads CASSSSLGVEQYF. In DNA, the CDR3 is TGTGCCAGCAGCTCTAGCCTGGGCGTCGAGCAGTACTTC.

Of note for this clone: This specimen includes other DNA sequences encoding the same CDR3. J is TRBJ2-7 and V is TRBV7-8; 8 bases align to TRBD1. Germline lookup yields CDR1 SGHVS and CDR2 FQNEAQ. The V gene end was trimmed by 5 bases and the J gene end by 4 bases; junction bases not matched to a gene: 10. The CDR3 runs 15 residues. The CDR3 here is CASSLAPGGKYEQYF. The CDR3 coding sequence is TGTGCCAGCAGCCTGGCCCCAGGGGGCAAATACGAGCAGTACTTC.

V is TRBV7-2 and J is TRBJ2-1; D possibly corresponds to TRBD1 (6 bases). With 0 bases removed from V and 0 bases from J, the gap between germline ends came to 12 bases. This CDR3 contains 17 residues. Germline V gene lookup returns CDR1 SGHTA and CDR2 FQGNSA. The chain's CDR3 is CASSLAGGWGSYNEQFF. CDR3 DNA: TGTGCCAGCAGCTTAGCAGGGGGATGGGGCTCCTACAATGAGCAGTTCTTC.

The chain links TRBV6-1 to TRBJ2-5; 9 bases agree with TRBD1. The V gene's germline CDR1 is MNHNS and CDR2 SASEGT. The CDR3 is 14 amino acids. The V segment lost 5 bases and the J segment 4 bases; nucleotides outside the gene matches: 5. The CDR3 is CASSPTGGGETQYF. Here the CDR3 DNA reads TGTGCCAGCAGTCCTACAGGGGGCGGAGAGACCCAGTACTTC.

The rearrangement joins TRBV29-1 to TRBJ1-6, with unresolved D. Per the germline V gene, CDR1 is SQVTM and CDR2 is ANQGSEA. The length of the CDR3 is 11 residues. V was shortened by 8 bases and J by 8 bases, with 10 bases between the two germline ends. In DNA, the CDR3 is TGCAGCCCTGTGGAAGATTCACCCCTCCACTTT. It translates to CSPVEDSPLHF.

The CDR3 loop is CASSAGLAGGNEQFF. In nucleotides, the CDR3 is TGTGCCAGCAGTGCGGGACTAGCGGGAGGTAATGAGCAGTTCTTC. The chain employs TRBV2 and TRBJ2-1, with 15 bases that match TRBD2. From germline, CDR1 is SNHLY and CDR2 FYNNEI. The CDR3 is 15 amino acids. V lost 4 bases and J lost 7; bases outside the gene matches: 2.

DNA for the CDR3: TGTGCCAGCAGTGAAAGAGCTCTGACAGGTGGGGGCAATCAGCCCCAGCATTTT. This sequence encodes CASSERALTGGGNQPQHF. The genes are TRBV6-1 and TRBJ1-5, with D possibly TRBD1 on 6 matching bases. This CDR3 spans 18 amino acids. Germline CDR1 and CDR2: MNHNS and SASEGT. V lost 2 bases and J lost 2, with 19 bases in between.

The V call is TRBV4-3, the J call TRBJ1-1; the match to TRBD1 covers 9 bases. In germline, CDR1 is LGHNA, CDR2 YSLEER. The CDR3 has 16 amino acids. The trim removed 5 bases at V and 0 bases at J, leaving 7 bases unmatched. The CDR3, as DNA: TGCGCCAGCAGCAAATTAGGACAGGGGATGAACACTGAAGCTTTCTTT. This codes for CASSKLGQGMNTEAFF.

The chain recombines TRBV6-6 with TRBJ1-2; possible D gene TRBD1, 5 bases. Trimming took off 0 bases at V and 2 bases at J, with 10 bases between the two ends. The CDR3 covers 15 residues. Germline V gene lookup returns CDR1 MNHNY and CDR2 SVGAGI (reference sequence). CDR3 loop: CASSYSQGTNYGYTF. The CDR3 DNA is TGTGCCAGCAGTTACTCGCAGGGAACGAACTATGGCTACACCTTC.

The chain couples TRBV25-1 to TRBJ2-3, with 8 nucleotides matching TRBD1. The junction had 6 bases not matched to a gene; V was cut back by 4 bases and J by 0 bases. Looked up from germline, CDR1 is MGHDK and CDR2 is SYGVNS. CDR3 length: 16 amino acids. CDR3 sequence: CASSAGDRTSTDTQYF. The CDR3 bases are TGTGCCAGCAGTGCTGGGGACAGGACTAGCACAGATACGCAGTATTTT.

CDR3 residues: CASLGGSNYGYTF. Here the CDR3 DNA reads TGTGCCAGCCTGGGAGGGAGCAACTATGGCTACACCTTC. The rearrangement joins TRBV6-1 to TRBJ1-2; D not certain. There are 13 residues in the CDR3. Trimming removed 8 bases from V and 2 bases from J, with 12 bases in between. From germline, CDR1 is MNHNS and CDR2 SASEGT.

The chain carries TRBV5-1 and TRBJ1-4; 7 bases map to TRBD1. The CDR3 has 17 residues. Looked up from germline, CDR1 is SGHRS and CDR2 is YFSETQ. V trimming: 7 bases; J trimming: 6 bases; junction bases outside the gene matches: 18. The CDR3 DNA reads as TGCGCCAGCCGCCCCCGACAGGGCCGGAGGTATTATGAAAAACTGTTTTTT. It translates to CASRPRQGRRYYEKLFF.

The chain's CDR3 is CASSFRMGTDTEAFF. CDR3 DNA: TGTGCCAGCAGCTTTAGAATGGGCACCGACACTGAAGCTTTCTTT. The chain recombines TRBV11-2 with TRBJ1-1; D unresolved. CDR1 SGHAT and CDR2 FQNNGV come from the germline V gene. V was trimmed by 3 bases and J by 3 bases, leaving 14 bases between them. This CDR3 is built from 15 residues.

With regard to this clone: The sample contains more than one DNA sequence encoding this CDR3. The CDR3 region is CASSIVGGETQYF. For the CDR3, the DNA is TGTGCCAGTAGTATAGTAGGGGGAGAGACCCAGTACTTC. The gene calls are TRBV19 and TRBJ2-5, with TRBD1 as a possible D gene (6 bases). The CDR3 loop spans 13 amino acids. Trimming removed 1 base from V and 4 bases from J, with 7 bases in between. The germline CDR1 and CDR2 sequences are LNHDA and SQIVND (reference sequence).

The rearrangement links TRBV7-9 to TRBJ2-7; D is unresolved. Trimming shortened V by 3 bases and J by 3 bases, and 9 bases separated the two germline ends. Germline CDR1 is SEHNR and CDR2 is FQNEAQ (reference sequence). The CDR3 totals 13 residues. This CDR3 reads CASSFRQGYEQYF. Written as DNA, the CDR3 is TGTGCCAGCAGCTTCCGGCAAGGCTACGAGCAGTACTTC.

This chain connects TRBV12-5 to TRBJ2-3; 8 positions match TRBD1. Germline V gives CDR1 LGHNT, CDR2 FRNRAP. The CDR3 runs 15 residues. V gave up 2 bases and J gave up 1 base; unmatched junction bases: 2. The CDR3: CASGLKGQGTDTQYF. The CDR3 DNA reads TGTGCTAGTGGTTTGAAGGGACAGGGCACAGATACGCAGTATTTT.

This clone was observed a single time. The genes are TRBV5-6 and TRBJ2-5; 8 positions agree with TRBD1. Germline trimming cut 2 bases from V and 4 bases from J; bases unmatched to any gene: 4. CDR1 and CDR2 (germline): SGHDT, YYEEEE. This CDR3 is 14 amino acids long. The chain's CDR3 is CASSFDTGGETQYF. CDR3 DNA: TGTGCCAGCAGCTTCGATACAGGGGGAGAGACCCAGTACTTC.

This rearrangement joins TRBV9 to TRBJ1-5, with TRBD1 matching over 12 bases. The CDR3 has 15 residues. The germline V gene encodes CDR1 SGDLS and CDR2 YYNGEE. The trim removed 3 bases at V and 6 bases at J, leaving 4 bases unmatched. CDR3 protein: CASSGGTGGSQPQHF. CDR3 bases: TGTGCCAGCAGCGGCGGGACAGGGGGCAGTCAGCCCCAGCATTTT.

V and J are TRBV2 and TRBJ2-5; D is perhaps TRBD1 (5 bases). The CDR3 extends over 12 amino acids. V shed 3 bases and J shed 10 bases, with 12 bases lying between them. CDR1 is SNHLY and CDR2 is FYNNEI in the germline V gene. CDR3 residues: CASSEGPGIQYF. The CDR3 bases are TGTGCCAGCAGTGAGGGGCCAGGGATCCAGTACTTC.